The next 22 T cell receptor beta chains were all read from a single sample in a study of neurological immune-mediated disorders (dated by TCRdb to between 2017 and 2020). What the time point label conveys for this sample: longitudinal time-point 3. Library preparation employed 5' RACE. Sequencing instrument: Illumina HiSeq 2500. TCRdb reworked the public reads: Q25 trimming with fastp, MiXCR clone assembly, productive beta chains retained. Each CDR3 protein gets just one entry, which takes the most common genes and DNA from the rows behind it. This sample comprises around 100,000 distinct CDR3 sequences, 10% to 13% of them detected only once. The ten top clones hold around 3.1% of the sample. Specimen: PBMCs. Receptors originate from a female donor with HTLV-1-associated myelopathy (HAM/TSP).

This clonotype has at least ten counts. V usage is TRBV7-9 and J usage is TRBJ1-4; tentative D call: TRBD1 (5 bases). Germline CDR1 is SEHNR and CDR2 is FQNEAQ (reference sequence). The CDR3 spans 14 residues. The CDR3 loop reads CAKPTRDLDEKLFF. The DNA for the CDR3 is TGTGCTAAACCGACCAGGGACTTGGATGAAAAACTGTTTTTT. The variable domain in full, with the rest retrieved from reference TRBV7-9 and TRBJ1-4, is DTGVSQNPRHKITKRGQNVTFRCDPISEHNRLYWYRQTLGQGPEFLTYFQNEAQLEKSRLLSDRFSAERPKGSFSTLEIQRTEQGDSAMYLCAKPTRDLDEKLFFGSGTQLSVL.

This clonotype was observed at least ten times. V is TRBV6-5 and J is TRBJ2-7, with TRBD1 matching over 8 bases. This CDR3 region has 13 residues. Germline CDR1 is MNHEY and CDR2 is SVGAGI. V lost 6 bases and J lost 4; bases outside the gene matches: 5. This chain's CDR3 is CASRRTGRYEQYF. CDR3 sequence (DNA): TGTGCCAGCAGACGGACAGGGAGGTACGAGCAGTACTTC.

This clonotype was detected many times. The chain joins TRBV5-1 to TRBJ1-4, with 8 positions matching TRBD1. In germline, CDR1 is SGHRS, CDR2 YFSETQ. With 3 bases clipped from V and 8 bases from J, the junction kept 12 bases outside the gene matches. The CDR3 contains 16 residues. For the CDR3, the DNA is TGCGCCAGCAGCTCGAGCACGACAGGGGTGGGGGAAAAACTGTTTTTT. Its protein is CASSSSTTGVGEKLFF.

At least ten counts were recorded for this clonotype. This chain links TRBV4-1 with TRBJ2-2; D is undetermined. CDR3 length equals 15 residues. Per germline, CDR1 MGHRA and CDR2 YSYEKL. The V gene lost 4 bases and the J gene lost 0 bases, with 9 bases spanning the gap. In DNA form, the CDR3 reads TGCGCCAGCAGCCTCACTCAGGCGAACACCGGGGAGCTGTTTTTT. Amino acids: CASSLTQANTGELFF.

The rearrangement links TRBV5-6 to TRBJ1-4; 10 positions match TRBD1. CDR1 and CDR2 from the germline V gene are SGHDT and YYEEEE. CDR3 size: 14 residues. J lost 4 bases, V lost 3 bases, and 0 bases had no gene match. The CDR3, as DNA: TGTGCCAGCAGCTGGACAGGGGGTAATGAAAAACTGTTTTTT. Amino acid sequence: CASSWTGGNEKLFF.

V gene TRBV20-1 combines with J gene TRBJ2-4, with unresolved D. CDR1 is DFQATT and CDR2 is SNEGSKA in the germline V gene (reference sequence). The CDR3 loop spans 12 amino acids. V dropped 4 bases and J dropped 2 bases, with 6 bases sitting between them. CDR3 in DNA: TGCAGTGCTACACCCACCAAAAACATTCAGTACTTC. It translates to CSATPTKNIQYF.

This clonotype turned up a few times. The chain uses TRBV5-1 and TRBJ1-5, with D possibly TRBD1 on 5 matching bases. CDR1 is SGHRS, CDR2 YFSETQ, per germline. The CDR3 totals 16 residues. V lost 4 bases and J 6 bases, leaving 20 bases between the germline ends. The CDR3 loop reads CASSPGTAGSTQPQHF. CDR3 in DNA: TGCGCCAGCAGCCCAGGTACGGCAGGGTCGACTCAGCCCCAGCATTTT.

This clonotype came up a few times. V gene TRBV5-1 combines with J gene TRBJ2-2, with 11 bases lining up with TRBD1. The CDR3 has 17 residues. V was clipped by 0 bases and J by 6 bases; unmatched bases: 7. The germline V gene encodes CDR1 SGHRS and CDR2 YFSETQ. The CDR3 spells CASSLAGGQGASGELFF. CDR3 sequence (DNA): TGCGCCAGCAGCTTGGCCGGCGGACAGGGGGCGTCCGGGGAGCTGTTTTTT.

Notes on this clonotype: Given a much more abundant clone one base away, this may be a read error. This rearrangement joins TRBV5-1 to TRBJ1-2; the D is unclear. CDR1 is SGHRS, CDR2 YFSETQ, per germline. CDR3 size: 13 residues. V lost 3 bases, J lost 7 bases, and 13 bases lay in between. The CDR3 nucleotides are TGCGCCAGCAGCTCCTCGACCGGTAGTGGCTACACCTTC. It is translated as CASSSSTGSGYTF.

This clonotype showed up many times. The chain employs TRBV7-9 and TRBJ2-3; no reliable D call. CDR1 and CDR2 from the germline V gene are SEHNR and FQNEAQ (reference sequence). Trimming took 2 bases from V and 1 from J, leaving 7 bases between them. The CDR3 contains 14 residues. CDR3 region: CASSLTLRTDTQYF. The CDR3 nucleotides are TGTGCCAGCAGCTTAACCCTCCGCACAGATACGCAGTATTTT.

This clonotype showed up many times. The rearrangement links TRBV28 to TRBJ2-5; D remains ambiguous. The CDR3 loop spans 11 amino acids. V shed 4 bases and J shed 4 bases, with 4 bases lying between them. Germline CDR1 reads MDHEN; CDR2 reads SYDVKM. CDR3 nucleotide sequence: TGTGCCAGCAGTTCTCCAGAGACCCAGTACTTC. Its protein is CASSSPETQYF.

Ten or more counts support this clonotype. V and J are TRBV6-6 and TRBJ1-6, with 7 bases that match TRBD1. The CDR3 is 14 residues long. V shed 6 bases, J shed 7 bases, and the junction held 6 bases outside the gene matches. Germline CDR1 reads MNHNY; CDR2 reads SVGAGI (reference sequence). CDR3 protein: CASRTTGLNSPLHF. The CDR3, as DNA: TGTGCCAGCAGAACGACAGGGCTGAATTCACCCCTCCACTTT.

The table lists this clonotype with a few counts. The chain recombines TRBV5-1 with TRBJ2-1; the D is unclear. V was pared by 0 bases and J by 9 bases, with 19 bases between. The CDR3 has 16 amino acids. Germline V gene data show CDR1 as SGHRS and CDR2 as YFSETQ. CDR3 loop: CASSLAPVLTGSEQFF. The DNA of the CDR3 is TGCGCCAGCAGCTTGGCCCCCGTTCTCACGGGCAGTGAGCAGTTCTTC.

This clonotype has at least ten counts. The chain carries TRBV5-1 and TRBJ2-2; D is undetermined. With 0 bases removed from V and 9 bases from J, the gap between germline ends came to 12 bases. The germline V gene has CDR1 SGHRS and CDR2 YFSETQ. The length of the CDR3 is 14 residues. The CDR3 spells CASSLDRAFRELFF. CDR3 DNA sequence: TGCGCCAGCAGCTTGGACAGAGCCTTTCGGGAGCTGTTTTTT.

Ten or more counts support this clonotype. V and J are TRBV5-1 and TRBJ2-7, with a tentative D call TRBD1 (6 bases). CDR1 is SGHRS and CDR2 is YFSETQ in the germline V gene. This CDR3 has 14 residues. The V end was cut by 1 base, the J end by 4 bases, with 12 bases between. CDR3 sequence (DNA): TGCGCCAGCAGCTTGACAGGGTCAGGGTACGAGCAGTACTTC. Protein: CASSLTGSGYEQYF.

This sequence joins TRBV5-1 and TRBJ2-7, with TRBD1 identical over 7 bases. The CDR3 has 14 residues. V shed 0 bases and J 4 bases; nucleotides not matched to a gene: 4. Looked up from germline, CDR1 is SGHRS and CDR2 is YFSETQ. DNA of the CDR3: TGCGCCAGCAGCTTGGACGGGACAGTATACGAGCAGTACTTC. This encodes CASSLDGTVYEQYF.

This clonotype was seen ten or more times. The V call is TRBV20-1, the J call TRBJ2-4, with 8 bases matching TRBD1. CDR1 and CDR2 from the germline V gene are DFQATT and SNEGSKA (reference sequence). The CDR3 spans 14 residues. The V gene end was trimmed by 3 bases and the J gene end by 5 bases; junction bases not matched to a gene: 6. The CDR3 sequence is CSASGQGPQNIQYF. In nucleotides, the CDR3 is TGCAGTGCTAGCGGACAGGGCCCGCAAAACATTCAGTACTTC.

This clonotype was seen ten or more times. The chain is built from TRBV10-2 and TRBJ2-1; D might be TRBD1 or TRBD2, each matching 5 bases. The CDR3 consists of 15 residues. Germline lookup yields CDR1 WSHSY and CDR2 SAAADI. V dropped 3 bases and J dropped 7 bases, with 16 bases sitting between them. The CDR3 DNA follows: TGCGCCAGCAGTGAAAAGGGACCTTCGAGGAATGAGCAGTTCTTC. Translating gives CASSEKGPSRNEQFF.

This clonotype was picked up many times. The chain carries TRBV7-9 and TRBJ1-5; D is undetermined. In germline, CDR1 is SEHNR, CDR2 FQNEAQ (reference sequence). V was pared by 4 bases and J by 6 bases, with 16 bases between. The CDR3 extends over 15 amino acids. The CDR3: CASSSDEFGPQPQHF. Here the CDR3 DNA reads TGTGCCAGCAGCTCGGACGAGTTTGGCCCTCAGCCCCAGCATTTT.

This clonotype was detected a few times. V is TRBV5-6 and J is TRBJ2-1; perhaps TRBD2 as D (6 bases). V lost 5 bases and J lost 7, with 13 bases in between. CDR1 SGHDT and CDR2 YYEEEE come from the germline V gene. This CDR3 is 13 amino acids long. DNA for the CDR3: TGTGCCAGCAGAGCGTTCGCGGGAAATGAGCAGTTCTTC. Translating gives CASRAFAGNEQFF.

The chain is built from TRBV6-6 and TRBJ2-1, with 15 bases that match TRBD2. The V segment lost 2 bases and the J segment 8 bases; nucleotides outside the gene matches: 1. Per the germline V gene, CDR1 is MNHNY and CDR2 is SVGAGI (reference sequence). The CDR3 has 15 amino acids. The CDR3 sequence: CASSYGTSGGHEQFF. In nucleotides, the CDR3 is TGTGCCAGCAGTTACGGGACTAGCGGGGGGCATGAGCAGTTCTTC.

Many counts were recorded for this clonotype. The chain has TRBV20-1 and TRBJ1-4; possible D gene TRBD1, 6 bases. The CDR3 is made up of 13 amino acids. The V gene lost 6 bases and the J gene lost 3 bases, with 11 bases spanning the gap. Germline V gene data show CDR1 as DFQATT and CDR2 as SNEGSKA (reference sequence). The DNA for the CDR3 is TGCAGTGCCAGGGGTACGGCTAATGAAAAACTGTTTTTT. As protein: CSARGTANEKLFF.